These 27 T cell receptor beta chains were all obtained from the same sample, sequenced in a study of T cell repertoires in cytomegalovirus infection. TCRdb recomputed calls from the reads with MiXCR, one row per CDR3 protein. The sample lists about 310,000 distinct CDR3 sequences; around 25% were seen once. Which antigens these TCRs recognize remains unknown. The sample in question was cultured PBMCs, obtained from culture after CMV antigen stimulation. These receptors were collected from a human donor in good health (CMV status not recorded). Some clones in this sample may be carry-over from other donors' samples.

Regarding this clonotype: Since no conserved phenylalanine or tryptophan closes the CDR3, a read error is the likely cause. The chain employs TRBV7-8 and TRBJ2-2, with D unresolved. The ends were cut back, 1 base at V and 6 bases at J, with 3 bases in the middle. Germline V gene lookup returns CDR1 SGHVS and CDR2 FQNEAQ. The CDR3 length is 12 residues. CDR3 region: CASSLDSGELFL. CDR3 bases: TGTGCCAGCAGCTTAGACTCCGGGGAGCTGTTTCTT.

This clonotype was observed a few times. The rearrangement links TRBV28 to TRBJ2-7; D may be TRBD1 or TRBD2 (5 bases each). The length of the CDR3 is 13 residues. Per germline, CDR1 MDHEN and CDR2 SYDVKM. V lost 5 bases, J lost 5 bases, and 13 bases lay in between. The CDR3 sequence: CASSRGAGNEQYF. Written as DNA, the CDR3 is TGTGCCAGCAGTAGAGGGGCAGGGAACGAGCAGTACTTC.

The V and J genes are TRBV20-1 and TRBJ2-1, with 7 bases identical to TRBD2. The length of the CDR3 is 14 residues. With 5 bases clipped from V and 4 bases from J, the junction kept 8 bases outside the gene matches. Germline V gene data show CDR1 as DFQATT and CDR2 as SNEGSKA (reference sequence). The CDR3 nucleotides read TGCAGTGCTGCCACGGGGGGACTGTACAATGAGCAGTTCTTC. This codes for CSAATGGLYNEQFF.

This sequence joins TRBV6-2 or TRBV6-3 and TRBJ2-1; TRBD2 aligns across 11 bases. CDR1 is MNHEY and CDR2 is SVGEGT in the germline V gene. V shed 0 bases and J 5 bases; nucleotides not matched to a gene: 6. The CDR3 loop spans 17 amino acids. CDR3 in amino acids: CASSYSGLADRHNEQFF. The CDR3, as DNA: TGTGCCAGCAGTTACTCGGGACTAGCGGATCGTCACAATGAGCAGTTCTTC.

CDR3 coding DNA: TGTGCCAGCAGTGAAGGGGTCTACGAGCAGTACTTC. It is translated as CASSEGVYEQYF. The chain combines TRBV6-1 with TRBJ2-7; D call uncertain. V shed 1 base and J shed 3 bases, with 4 bases lying between them. This CDR3 region has 12 residues. CDR1 and CDR2 (germline): MNHNS, SASEGT.

This clonotype was picked up a small number of times. The genes are TRBV7-2 and TRBJ2-5, with D possibly TRBD2 on 5 matching bases. The CDR3 is made up of 16 amino acids. Trimming pared 5 bases from V and 5 bases from J, leaving 21 bases between. The germline gives CDR1 SGHTA, CDR2 FQGNSA. The chain's CDR3 is CASSESPWASRETQYF. CDR3 nucleotide sequence: TGTGCCAGCAGCGAATCGCCCTGGGCTAGCAGGGAGACCCAGTACTTC.

The chain joins TRBV20-1 to TRBJ1-6, with D hard to call. The CDR3 sequence is 12 residues long. Trimming removed 0 bases from V and 7 bases from J, with 4 bases in between. The V gene's germline CDR1 is DFQATT and CDR2 SNEGSKA (reference sequence). The CDR3 bases are TGCAGTGCTAGAGATGTAAATTCACCCCTCCACTTT. Its protein product is CSARDVNSPLHF.

The sample holds a few counts of this clonotype. The chain has TRBV19 and TRBJ1-1, with D unclear. CDR3 size: 17 residues. Germline V gene sequence: CDR1 LNHDA, CDR2 SQIVND (reference sequence). With 7 bases removed from V and 2 bases from J, the gap between germline ends came to 23 bases. CDR3 bases: TGTGCCAGTAAACGGGGTGACCTACGTAAAAAAAACACTGAAGCTTTCTTT. It is translated as CASKRGDLRKKNTEAFF.

The rearrangement uses TRBV4-2 and TRBJ2-5, with 9 bases lining up with TRBD2. The germline gives CDR1 LGHNA, CDR2 YNFKEQ. Unmatched junction bases numbered 13, after V lost 4 bases and J lost 4 bases. The CDR3 runs to 17 residues. CDR3 sequence (DNA): TGTGCCAGCAGCCCTCCCGTTTCGCGAGCGGGAGGAGAGACCCAGTACTTC. Protein sequence: CASSPPVSRAGGETQYF.

The chain carries TRBV24-1 and TRBJ2-3; the D gene is possibly TRBD2 (6 bases). Germline CDR1 and CDR2: KGHDR and SFDVKD. V shed 1 base and J shed 2 bases, with 12 bases lying between them. The CDR3 has 16 amino acids. CDR3 region: CATSDFGSSATDTQYF. For the CDR3, the DNA is TGTGCCACCAGTGATTTTGGTTCTAGCGCCACAGATACGCAGTATTTT.

CDR3 in DNA: TGTGCCAGCAGTTCACCGGGACAGGGTGGTACTGAAGCTTTCTTT. Amino acid sequence: CASSSPGQGGTEAFF. The chain employs TRBV28 and TRBJ1-1; TRBD1 matches 9 bases. In germline, CDR1 is MDHEN, CDR2 SYDVKM. The ends lost 4 bases at V and 5 bases at J; junction bases unmatched: 8. The CDR3 is made up of 15 amino acids. Full variable domain (rest looked up from reference TRBV28 and TRBJ1-1): DVKVTQSSRYLVKRTGEKVFLECVQDMDHENMFWYRQDPGLGLRLIYFSYDVKMKEKGDIPEGYSVSREKKERFSLILESASTNQTSMYLCASSSPGQGGTEAFFGQGTRLTVV.

This clonotype was seen only a few times. The V and J genes are TRBV7-9 and TRBJ2-6; D possibly corresponds to TRBD1 (7 bases). Per the germline V gene, CDR1 is SEHNR and CDR2 is FQNEAQ (reference sequence). This CDR3 has 20 residues. The ends were cut back, 1 base at V and 0 bases at J, with 19 bases in the middle. CDR3 sequence reads: CASSLDPLTGTLSGANVLTF. CDR3 in DNA: TGTGCCAGCAGCTTAGATCCCCTGACAGGGACTCTCTCTGGGGCCAACGTCCTGACTTTC.

The sample holds many counts of this clonotype. This rearrangement joins TRBV19 to TRBJ1-1; tentative D call: TRBD1 (5 bases). Germline V lookup: CDR1 LNHDA, CDR2 SQIVND (reference sequence). V lost 3 bases and J lost 5, with 13 bases in between. This CDR3 has 14 residues. The CDR3 bases are TGTGCCAGTAGTATCCAGGGAATGGGGACTGAAGCTTTCTTT. Its translation: CASSIQGMGTEAFF.

This clonotype came up a few times. The genes are TRBV24-1 and TRBJ2-5; D possibly matches TRBD1 or TRBD2 (5 bases each). Trimming took off 0 bases at V and 5 bases at J, with 12 bases between the two ends. CDR1 and CDR2 from the germline V gene are KGHDR and SFDVKD. This CDR3 is 15 amino acids long. The DNA for the CDR3 is TGTGCCACCAGTGATTTGGGGCAGGGAGTGGAGACCCAGTACTTC. Its protein product is CATSDLGQGVETQYF.

This clonotype turned up a few times. The V gene is TRBV20-1, the J gene TRBJ2-3; no clear D. CDR3 length: 13 residues. The germline V gene encodes CDR1 DFQATT and CDR2 SNEGSKA (reference sequence). The V end lost 8 bases, the J end lost 2 bases, and 14 bases lay between the germline ends. The CDR3 loop reads CSTRSLITDTQYF. CDR3 bases: TGCAGTACAAGAAGTCTCATCACAGATACGCAGTATTTT.

This clonotype turned up a few times. The chain couples TRBV6-5 to TRBJ1-1; D perhaps matches TRBD1 (5 bases). Trimming removed 7 bases at V and 1 base at J, with 13 bases between. Germline loops: CDR1 MNHEY, CDR2 SVGAGI. The CDR3 has 14 residues. The CDR3 sequence: CASNRGGSNTEAFF. The CDR3 bases are TGTGCCAGCAATAGGGGTGGGTCGAACACTGAAGCTTTCTTT.

CDR3 coding DNA: TGTGCCAGCAGTTTGGGACCCGGGGGTGGGTTCCGCTATAATTCACCCCTCCACTTT. Translating it yields CASSLGPGGGFRYNSPLHF. The chain uses TRBV12-3 or TRBV12-4 and TRBJ1-6; possible D gene TRBD1, 5 bases. V lost 3 bases and J 3 bases, leaving 21 bases between the germline ends. This CDR3 is built from 19 residues.

Many counts were recorded for this clonotype. The chain is built from TRBV7-6 and TRBJ2-1; no reliable D call. Germline V gives CDR1 SGHVS, CDR2 FNYEAQ. V lost 2 bases and J lost 5, with 13 bases in between. This CDR3 is 15 amino acids long. The CDR3 DNA follows: TGTGCCAGCAGCTTAAGTTGGGCTAAGCACAATGAGCAGTTCTTC. The encoded protein is CASSLSWAKHNEQFF.

The genes are TRBV19 and TRBJ2-2, with D perhaps being TRBD1 or TRBD2 (6 bases each). Germline CDR1 LNHDA, CDR2 SQIVND (reference sequence). CDR3 size: 16 residues. Trimming pared 9 bases from V and 2 bases from J, leaving 19 bases between. The CDR3 spells CASSGGGTVNTGELFF. In DNA form, the CDR3 reads TGTGCCAGCTCAGGAGGGGGGACCGTTAACACCGGGGAGCTGTTTTTT.

The V gene is TRBV5-1, the J gene TRBJ2-2; D unresolved. From germline, CDR1 is SGHRS and CDR2 YFSETQ. Between the trimmed V and J ends, which lost 0 bases and 7 bases, there was a span of 10 bases. The CDR3 runs to 14 residues. This chain's CDR3 is CASSLEPRGGELFF. The CDR3 DNA follows: TGCGCCAGCAGCTTGGAGCCTCGAGGCGGGGAGCTGTTTTTT.

J is TRBJ2-7 and V is TRBV30, with D tentatively TRBD2 (5 bases). Germline CDR1 is GTSNPN and CDR2 is SVGIG (reference sequence). Trimming cost V 1 base and J 0 bases, with 10 bases left between them. This CDR3 has 14 residues. DNA of the CDR3: TGTGCCTGGAGTGCCCGGGGTACCTCCTACGAGCAGTACTTC. Translated: CAWSARGTSYEQYF.

The table lists this clonotype with a few counts. This chain joins TRBV30 and TRBJ1-6; 7 positions match TRBD1. V dropped 4 bases and J dropped 17; count of bases not matched to a gene: 8. This CDR3 comprises 11 residues. The germline V gene encodes CDR1 GTSNPN and CDR2 SVGIG (reference sequence). CDR3 nucleotide sequence: TGTGCCTGGACGAGACAGGGTCGGTTCCACTTT. Translating it yields CAWTRQGRFHF. The full variable domain, rest sourced from reference TRBV30 and TRBJ1-6, is SQTIHQWPATLVQPVGSPLSLECTVEGTSNPNLYWYRQAAGRGLQLLFYSVGIGQISSEVPQNLSASRPQDRQFILSSKKLLLSDSGFYLCAWTRQGRFHFGNGTRLTVT.

This clonotype was detected ten times or more. The V and J genes are TRBV7-6 and TRBJ2-2; 11 bases are a match to TRBD2. J was trimmed by 0 bases and V by 5 bases; bases with no gene match: 2. There are 16 residues in the CDR3. Germline V gives CDR1 SGHVS, CDR2 FNYEAQ. The DNA of the CDR3 is TGTGCCAGCAGCCCACTAGCGGGAGCGAACACCGGGGAGCTGTTTTTT. Translated, it gives CASSPLAGANTGELFF.

There are a few counts of this clonotype. V is TRBV12-3 or TRBV12-4 and J is TRBJ1-4; 9 bases are a match to TRBD1. The CDR3 has 12 amino acids. Trimming removed 8 bases from V and 6 bases from J; junction bases left unmatched: 1. The CDR3 DNA is TGTGCCAGCGGGACAGGGTATGAAAAACTGTTTTTT. It yields the protein CASGTGYEKLFF.

Judged by abundance, this clonotype is medium-sized. The chain recombines TRBV12-3 or TRBV12-4 with TRBJ2-3; possible D gene TRBD2, 7 bases. The CDR3 sequence is 19 residues long. Trimming shortened V by 5 bases and J by 2 bases, and 26 bases separated the two germline ends. As DNA, the CDR3 is TGTGCCAGCAGTATTAGAGGGGGGGACTTTCAGGGCTACACAGATACGCAGTATTTT. Its translation: CASSIRGGDFQGYTDTQYF.

This clonotype has a count of ten or more. V gene TRBV7-2 combines with J gene TRBJ2-3; 7 bases are a match to TRBD2. V was clipped by 5 bases and J by 2 bases; unmatched bases: 7. Germline V gene data show CDR1 as SGHTA and CDR2 as FQGNSA. This CDR3 has 15 amino acids. DNA of the CDR3: TGTGCCAGCAGCCGAACTAGCGTTCACACAGATACGCAGTATTTT. Residues: CASSRTSVHTDTQYF. The full variable domain, its missing parts supplied by reference TRBV7-2 and TRBJ2-3, is GAGVSQSPSNKVTEKGKDVELRCDPISGHTALYWYRQSLGQGLEFLIYFQGNSAPDKSGLPSDRFSAERTGGSVSTLTIQRTQQEDSAVYLCASSRTSVHTDTQYFGPGTRLTVL.

The table lists this clonotype with a few counts. The chain is built from TRBV6-5 and TRBJ1-2; no reliable D call. Germline lookup yields CDR1 MNHEY and CDR2 SVGAGI. CDR3 size: 14 residues. V was shortened by 2 bases and J by 4 bases, with 11 bases between the two germline ends. The chain's CDR3 is CASSYGVASYGYTF. CDR3 DNA: TGTGCCAGCAGTTACGGGGTGGCGAGCTATGGCTACACCTTC.